This T cell receptor beta chain was found in a study of beta chain features in type 1 diabetes. On the study more broadly: Patient and healthy donor groups were alike in age, gender and cell yields.

TCRB transcripts that were expressed got sequenced, as all of the isolated RNA had been reverse transcribed. The data were produced by immunoSEQ multiplex PCR, yet TCRdb's version contains in-frame clones alone and is incomplete. The sample yields almost 350,000 clones, 15% to 20% seen once. Sort purity for all populations was recorded as exceeding 98%. This clone has only a few counts. Between the trimmed V and J ends, which lost 1 base and 3 bases, there was a span of 8 bases. This CDR3 contains 14 residues. Germline CDR1 is SGHTA and CDR2 is FQGNSA. Sequenced material: naive CD4+ T cells from blood. This chain joins TRBV7-2 and TRBJ2-3; the D is unclear. This TCR was sampled from a woman aged 18 to 35 in good health. The CDR3 here is CASSLVHETDTQYF. The CDR3 nucleotides read TGTGCCAGCAGCTTAGTTCATGAGACAGATACGCAGTATTTT.